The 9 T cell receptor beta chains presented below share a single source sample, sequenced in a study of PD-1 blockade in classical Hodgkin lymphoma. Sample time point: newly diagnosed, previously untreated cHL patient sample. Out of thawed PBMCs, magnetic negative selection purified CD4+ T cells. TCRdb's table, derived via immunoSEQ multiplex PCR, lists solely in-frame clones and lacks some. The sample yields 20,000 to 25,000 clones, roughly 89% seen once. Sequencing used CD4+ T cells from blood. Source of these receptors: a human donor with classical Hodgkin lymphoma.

The CDR3 loop is CASSGSRQTSRGDTF. DNA for the CDR3: TGTGCCAGCAGTGGTTCCAGACAGACCTCTCGGGGTGACACCTTC. V is TRBV2 and J is TRBJ1-2; maybe TRBD1 (5 bases). CDR3 length: 15 amino acids. V gave up 4 bases and J gave up 12 bases, with 24 bases separating them. Germline CDR1 is SNHLY and CDR2 is FYNNEI.

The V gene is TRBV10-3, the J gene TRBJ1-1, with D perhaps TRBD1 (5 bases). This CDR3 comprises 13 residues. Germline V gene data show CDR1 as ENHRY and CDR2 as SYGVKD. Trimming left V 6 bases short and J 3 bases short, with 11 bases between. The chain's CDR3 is CAIRFSGDTEAFF. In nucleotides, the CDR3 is TGTGCCATCAGGTTTTCGGGGGACACTGAAGCTTTCTTT.

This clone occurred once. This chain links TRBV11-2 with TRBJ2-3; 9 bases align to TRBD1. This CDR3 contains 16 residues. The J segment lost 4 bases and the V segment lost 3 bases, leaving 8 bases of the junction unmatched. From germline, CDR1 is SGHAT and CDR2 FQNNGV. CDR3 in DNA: TGTGCCAGCAGCTTGGGACAGGGAGGAGAGGCAGATACGCAGTATTTT. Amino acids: CASSLGQGGEADTQYF.

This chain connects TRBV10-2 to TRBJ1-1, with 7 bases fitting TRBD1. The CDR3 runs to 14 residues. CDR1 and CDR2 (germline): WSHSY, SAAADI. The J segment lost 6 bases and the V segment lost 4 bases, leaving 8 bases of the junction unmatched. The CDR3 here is CASSVTGAGAEAFF. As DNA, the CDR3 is TGCGCCAGCAGTGTAACAGGGGCTGGCGCTGAAGCTTTCTTT.

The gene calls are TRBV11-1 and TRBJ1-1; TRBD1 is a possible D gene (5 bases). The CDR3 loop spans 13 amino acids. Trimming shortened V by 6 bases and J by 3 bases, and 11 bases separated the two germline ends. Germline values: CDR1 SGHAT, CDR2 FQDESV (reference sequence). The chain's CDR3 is CASRFLGDTEAFF. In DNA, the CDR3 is TGTGCCAGCAGATTTTTAGGGGACACTGAAGCTTTCTTT.

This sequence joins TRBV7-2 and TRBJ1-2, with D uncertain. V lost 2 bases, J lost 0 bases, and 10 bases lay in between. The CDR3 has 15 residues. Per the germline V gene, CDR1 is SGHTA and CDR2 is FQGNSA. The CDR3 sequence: CASSLRQQTNYGYTF. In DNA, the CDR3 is TGTGCCAGCAGCTTAAGGCAGCAAACTAACTATGGCTACACCTTC. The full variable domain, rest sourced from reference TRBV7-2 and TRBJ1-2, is GAGVSQSPSNKVTEKGKDVELRCDPISGHTALYWYRQSLGQGLEFLIYFQGNSAPDKSGLPSDRFSAERTGGSVSTLTIQRTQQEDSAVYLCASSLRQQTNYGYTFGSGTRLTVV.

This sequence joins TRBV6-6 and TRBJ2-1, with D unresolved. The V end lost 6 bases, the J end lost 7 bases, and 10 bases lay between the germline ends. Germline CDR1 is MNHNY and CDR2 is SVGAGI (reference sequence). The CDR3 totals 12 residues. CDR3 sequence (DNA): TGTGCCAGCAGCCCCCGATGGAATGAGCAGTTCTTC. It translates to CASSPRWNEQFF.

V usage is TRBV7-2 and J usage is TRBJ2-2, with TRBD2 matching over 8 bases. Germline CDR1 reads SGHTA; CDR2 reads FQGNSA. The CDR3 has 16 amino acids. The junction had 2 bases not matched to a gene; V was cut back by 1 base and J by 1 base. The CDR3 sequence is CASSLVLAGNTGELFF. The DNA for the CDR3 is TGTGCCAGCAGCTTAGTTCTAGCGGGGAACACCGGGGAGCTGTTTTTT.

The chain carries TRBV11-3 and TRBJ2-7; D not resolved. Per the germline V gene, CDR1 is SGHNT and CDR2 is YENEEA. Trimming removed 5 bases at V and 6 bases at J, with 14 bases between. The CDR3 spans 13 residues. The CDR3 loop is CASSRAPVAEQYF. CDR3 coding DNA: TGTGCCAGCAGCCGCGCCCCGGTAGCCGAGCAGTACTTC.